The 24 T cell receptor beta chains below were found in one sample sequenced in a study of T cells expressing NK-cell markers. From the 5' RACE reads, TCRdb lists one entry per CDR3 protein and no DNA. The table lists about 150,000 distinct CDR3 sequences, with roughly a fifth in the top ten. Sample: blood T cells: a sorted CD56 or NKG2C T cell subset, CD4+ or CD8+ T cells, or bulk PBMC T cells (not recorded which). Source of these receptors: a man aged 18-75 years in good health.

The CDR3 sequence: CASTRGQEQFF. This sequence joins TRBV5-1 and TRBJ2-1; the D call of TRBD1 rests on TCRdb alone, since no DNA is present to check it. The CDR3 length is 11 residues. Germline values: CDR1 SGHRS, CDR2 YFSETQ.

The rearrangement uses TRBV7-9 and TRBJ1-2; TCRdb indicates TRBD1, and absent DNA this call remains unverified. This CDR3 is 15 amino acids long. Germline V CDR1 and CDR2: SEHNR, FQNEAQ (reference sequence). CDR3 in amino acids: CASSPPGQGNYGYTF.

This chain links TRBV24-1 with TRBJ1-1. The CDR3 is made up of 12 amino acids. Germline CDR1 reads KGHDR; CDR2 reads SFDVKD. CDR3 amino acids: CATSDAVGEAFF.

V and J are TRBV7-6 and TRBJ2-1; with no DNA, the TCRdb D assignment of TRBD2 cannot be verified. Per germline, CDR1 SGHVS and CDR2 FNYEAQ. The CDR3 is 15 amino acids. CDR3 sequence: CASSLVLAIDNEQFF.

The chain combines TRBV12-3 or TRBV12-4 with TRBJ1-1; absent DNA, TCRdb's TRBD1 call cannot be checked. The CDR3 runs 14 residues. The CDR3 sequence is CAIEGRGMNTEAFF.

The V call is TRBV29-1, the J call TRBJ1-2; the TRBD1 assignment by TCRdb is unverifiable without DNA. Germline values: CDR1 SQVTM, CDR2 ANQGSEA. This CDR3 has 12 residues. CDR3 sequence: CSADRDYYGYTF. Drawing the rest from reference TRBV29-1 and TRBJ1-2, the complete variable domain is SAVISQKPSRDICQRGTSLTIQCQVDSQVTMMFWYRQQPGQSLTLIATANQGSEATYESGFVIDKFPISRPNLTFSTLTVSNMSPEDSSIYLCSADRDYYGYTFGSGTRLTVV.

This chain uses TRBV29-1 with TRBJ1-3. Germline V lookup: CDR1 SQVTM, CDR2 ANQGSEA. This CDR3 region has 11 residues. The CDR3 region is CSVQGRNTIYF.

This chain joins TRBV6-5 and TRBJ1-2; the TCRdb call, TRBD1, lacks DNA for checking. CDR3 length: 15 residues. Germline V CDR1 and CDR2: MNHEY, SVGAGI. CDR3 sequence reads: CASSYSLGTGGGYTF.

The genes are TRBV5-6 and TRBJ1-1; TCRdb outputs TRBD1, but without DNA this stays unchecked. The CDR3 length is 16 residues. Looked up from germline, CDR1 is SGHDT and CDR2 is YYEEEE. CDR3 amino acids: CASSFGGGSYYTEAFF.

The chain uses TRBV7-9 and TRBJ1-2. CDR1 and CDR2 (germline): SEHNR, FQNEAQ (reference sequence). This CDR3 region has 17 residues. CDR3 region: CASSLITADQANYGYTF.

V and J are TRBV6-2 or TRBV6-3 and TRBJ2-3; the TCRdb call, TRBD2, lacks DNA for checking. The CDR3 has 14 amino acids. Per the germline V gene, CDR1 is MNHEY and CDR2 is SVGEGT. The CDR3 sequence: CASSNGLPTDTQYF.

This sequence joins TRBV27 and TRBJ2-1; absent DNA, TCRdb's TRBD2 call cannot be checked. Per the germline V gene, CDR1 is MNHEY and CDR2 is SMNVEV (reference sequence). CDR3 length: 16 residues. CDR3: CASSSRLAGAINEQFF.

The gene calls are TRBV6-2 or TRBV6-3 and TRBJ1-1; the TCRdb call, TRBD1, lacks DNA for checking. The CDR3 covers 15 residues. Germline V CDR1 and CDR2: MNHEY, SVGEGT. The CDR3 spells CASSYEARANTEAFF.

This sequence joins TRBV28 and TRBJ2-5; there is no DNA to check the TCRdb D call of TRBD1. Germline V lookup: CDR1 MDHEN, CDR2 SYDVKM. CDR3 length: 15 residues. The CDR3 loop reads CASSLSEERGETQYF.

This sequence joins TRBV7-9 and TRBJ2-1. CDR1 and CDR2 from the germline V gene are SEHNR and FQNEAQ (reference sequence). This CDR3 has 14 amino acids. CDR3 protein: CASSLTEFYDEQFF.

The chain's CDR3 is CATSNRFTSRQETQYF. The genes are TRBV15 and TRBJ2-5; TCRdb reports TRBD2, a call that lacks DNA to check it against. The CDR3 extends over 16 amino acids. The germline V gene has CDR1 LNHNV and CDR2 YYDKDF (reference sequence).

CDR3 loop: CASSQGALRTDTQYF. The rearrangement joins TRBV3-1 to TRBJ2-3; TCRdb selects TRBD1, and the lack of DNA leaves this call unchecked. CDR1 is LGHDT, CDR2 YNNKEL, per germline (reference sequence). The CDR3 has 15 amino acids.

The chain has TRBV9 and TRBJ2-2. This CDR3 contains 13 residues. Germline CDR1 is SGDLS and CDR2 is YYNGEE. CDR3 amino acids: CASSVGYAGELFF.

The rearrangement uses TRBV23-1 and TRBJ2-4. TRBV23-1 is filed as an ORF, its function uncertain. This CDR3 spans 19 amino acids. The CDR3: CASSQSGSTATLKKNIQYF.

The V gene is TRBV18, the J gene TRBJ1-1; the TRBD1 assignment by TCRdb is unverifiable without DNA. This CDR3 is 15 amino acids long. Germline V gives CDR1 KGHSH, CDR2 LQKENI. CDR3 residues: CASSHLAGFAAEAFF.

This chain uses TRBV5-1 with TRBJ2-3. The CDR3 has 14 residues. Germline V gives CDR1 SGHRS, CDR2 YFSETQ. This CDR3 is CASSETVYTDTQYF.

The rearrangement links TRBV7-9 to TRBJ2-1; the TCRdb D gene call, TRBD1, has no DNA to confirm it. There are 13 residues in the CDR3. CDR1 SEHNR and CDR2 FQNEAQ come from the germline V gene (reference sequence). The CDR3 reads CASSQGPNNEQFF.

The rearrangement links TRBV15 to TRBJ1-1. Germline CDR1 is LNHNV and CDR2 is YYDKDF (reference sequence). CDR3 length: 13 residues. The CDR3 sequence: CATSIRWNTEAFF.

The chain recombines TRBV11-1 with TRBJ2-1; as DNA is missing, the TRBD2 call by TCRdb cannot be tested. This CDR3 contains 18 residues. The V gene's germline CDR1 is SGHAT and CDR2 FQDESV (reference sequence). CDR3 sequence: CASSHPVSGGGPYNEQFF. The entire variable domain, with the rest obtained from reference TRBV11-1 and TRBJ2-1, is as follows: EAEVAQSPRYKITEKSQAVAFWCDPISGHATLYWYRQILGQGPELLVQFQDESVVDDSQLPKDRFSAERLKGVDSTLKIQPAELGDSAMYLCASSHPVSGGGPYNEQFFGPGTRLTVL.